The T cell receptor (beta chain) described here comes from a study of cytomegalovirus exposure and HLA in healthy donors. General study points: The study had only CMV serostatus as immune exposure information. Cytomegalovirus-associated TCR beta chains were listed, numbering some 150. Indistinguishable V segments, including TRBV6-2 and TRBV6-3, were excluded.

This clone was seen once. Antigen unknown. The PCR employed 60 Vbeta primers together with 13 Jbeta primers. Generated by immunoSEQ multiplex PCR, the TCRdb table keeps only in-frame clones and is missing some. The sample includes fewer than 110,000 clones, 65% to 85% of them seen just once. Germline V gene lookup returns CDR1 MGHRA and CDR2 YSYEKL. Trimming at V came to 7 bases and at J to 0 bases, leaving 12 bases not matched to a gene. CDR3 length: 17 amino acids. This chain connects TRBV4-1 to TRBJ2-7; 10 nucleotides match TRBD2. The sequence was obtained from a man younger than 40 in good health and CMV-seronegative. Input material: PBMCs. The CDR3 bases are TGCGCCAGCAAAAGTAGCGGGGGGCACGGGTACTCCTACGAGCAGTACTTC. This gives the protein CASKSSGGHGYSYEQYF.